In its sample, the clone carrying this TCR beta chain was seen once. The data were taken from a study of blood T cell repertoires in COVID-19. Study overall: Sites in the United States, Italy and Spain provided acute and convalescent COVID-19 samples. The analysed material was cDNA or gDNA that came from T cells, B-cell-depleted T cells, or PBMCs.

Original handling: Amplification of reference gene primers provided the estimated nucleated cell counts. Here immunoSEQ multiplex PCR was the method, and the copy in TCRdb shows in-frame clones only, minus some. That table gives V, J and clone size, and the DNA gave D and trimming. The table shows around 200,000 clones, with around nine tenths occurring only once. V gave up 4 bases and J gave up 5 bases, with 10 bases separating them. CDR1 and CDR2 (germline): SGHRS, YFSETQ. CDR3 length equals 12 residues. This clonotype was sampled from a woman between 18 and 29 years old who had recovered from COVID-19. The chain is built from TRBV5-1 and TRBJ2-7; D gene unclear. What was sequenced was peripheral blood. The CDR3 sequence: CASSQLDNEQYF. DNA for the CDR3: TGCGCCAGCAGCCAACTCGACAACGAGCAGTACTTC.